This is a list of T cell receptor beta chains from one sample in a study of early T cells in non-severe SARS-CoV-2 infection. TCRdb called the 5' RACE reads again in MiXCR, with one record for every CDR3 protein. The sample records approximately 80,000 distinct CDR3 sequences, about 12% being singletons. Sequenced: whole blood. The receptors originated from an adult who was a healthcare worker with PCR-confirmed SARS-CoV-2 infection or an uninfected control (not recorded which). Both conserved end residues are part of each CDR3. The D gene is left open where the match is weak. Size is omitted from some rows. Given values are once, few, many or a class for expanded clones.

J gene: TRBJ2-2; clone size: few; D gene: TRBD2; V gene: TRBV15; CDR3 DNA: TGTGCCACCAGCAGAGCACGCGGGGGGGGCACCGGGGAGCTGTTTTTT; CDR3 protein: CATSRARGGGTGELFF
J gene: TRBJ1-5; clone size: few; D gene: TRBD1; V gene: TRBV7-2; CDR3 DNA: TGTGCCAGCAGCTTAAGTCGGACAGGGCCGAATCAGCCCCAGCATTTT; CDR3 protein: CASSLSRTGPNQPQHF
J gene: TRBJ2-1; clone size: .; D gene: .; V gene: TRBV7-8; CDR3 DNA: TGTGCCAGCAGCTTAGAAGTAATGAGTTGGGATGAGCAGTTCTTC; CDR3 protein: CASSLEVMSWDEQFF
J gene: TRBJ2-3; clone size: few; D gene: .; V gene: TRBV20-1; CDR3 DNA: TGCAGTGCTAGGAGGTCGGGGTATACGCAGTATTTT; CDR3 protein: CSARRSGYTQYF
J gene: TRBJ1-6; clone size: .; D gene: .; V gene: TRBV7-9; CDR3 DNA: TGTGCCAGCAGCCCCCCGACAGTTAATTCACCCCTCCACTTT; CDR3 protein: CASSPPTVNSPLHF
J gene: TRBJ2-7; clone size: few; D gene: .; V gene: TRBV18; CDR3 DNA: TGTGCCAGTTCACAAAACGGGGACGAGCAGTACTTC; CDR3 protein: CASSQNGDEQYF
J gene: TRBJ2-1; clone size: few; D gene: TRBD1; V gene: TRBV5-4; CDR3 DNA: TGTGCCAGCAGCCAGAACAGGGGGCGCGCGGTGGATGAGCAGTTCTTC; CDR3 protein: CASSQNRGRAVDEQFF
J gene: TRBJ1-5; clone size: many; D gene: .; V gene: TRBV3-1; CDR3 DNA: TGTGCCAGCAGCCAGGGGCCTCAGGGGCCCCAGCATTTT; CDR3 protein: CASSQGPQGPQHF
J gene: TRBJ1-5; clone size: few; D gene: TRBD1; V gene: TRBV6-1; CDR3 DNA: TGTGCCAGCAGTGATGGGACAGGGGAAAATCAGCCCCAGCATTTT; CDR3 protein: CASSDGTGENQPQHF
J gene: TRBJ2-7; clone size: many; D gene: .; V gene: TRBV6-5; CDR3 DNA: TGTGCCAGCAGTTCCCAGACAGGTTGGGACTACGAGCAGTACTTC; CDR3 protein: CASSSQTGWDYEQYF
J gene: TRBJ2-2; clone size: few; D gene: .; V gene: TRBV24-1; CDR3 DNA: TGTGCCACCAGTGATCCTGGAACAGGGTACACCGGGGAGCTGTTTTTT; CDR3 protein: CATSDPGTGYTGELFF
J gene: TRBJ2-7; clone size: .; D gene: TRBD1; V gene: TRBV10-2; CDR3 DNA: TGCGCCAGCAGCAGGACAGGGAAGAACTACGAGCAGTACTTC; CDR3 protein: CASSRTGKNYEQYF
J gene: TRBJ2-5; clone size: .; D gene: .; V gene: TRBV28; CDR3 DNA: TGTGCCAGCAGTCCCCCCGGGGACGCAGGGACCCAGTACTTC; CDR3 protein: CASSPPGDAGTQYF
J gene: TRBJ2-2; clone size: few; D gene: .; V gene: TRBV5-1; CDR3 DNA: TGCGCCAGCAGCGGCGGGGCTAGTCTGACCGGGGAGCTGTTTTTT; CDR3 protein: CASSGGASLTGELFF
J gene: TRBJ1-5; clone size: .; D gene: .; V gene: TRBV19; CDR3 DNA: TGTGCCAGTAGGATACGCCCGAATAGCAATCAGCCCCAGCATTTT; CDR3 protein: CASRIRPNSNQPQHF
J gene: TRBJ2-5; clone size: few; D gene: TRBD2; V gene: TRBV7-2; CDR3 DNA: TGTGCCAGCAGCTCGACACTAGCGAAAGAGACCCAGTACTTC; CDR3 protein: CASSSTLAKETQYF
J gene: TRBJ2-1; clone size: .; D gene: .; V gene: TRBV7-3; CDR3 DNA: TGTGCCAGCAGCAAAAGCAGTTTGGGAGCCAATGAGCAGTTCTTC; CDR3 protein: CASSKSSLGANEQFF
J gene: TRBJ2-3; clone size: few; D gene: .; V gene: TRBV28; CDR3 DNA: TGTGCCAGCAGTTTTAGTCCTAGCACAGATACGCAGTATTTT; CDR3 protein: CASSFSPSTDTQYF
J gene: TRBJ2-1; clone size: many; D gene: TRBD2; V gene: TRBV29-1; CDR3 DNA: TGCAGCGCCTGGACTAGCGGGAGAAGGAATGAGCAGTTCTTC; CDR3 protein: CSAWTSGRRNEQFF
J gene: TRBJ2-7; clone size: many; D gene: .; V gene: TRBV3-1; CDR3 DNA: TGTGCCAGCAGCCTCCTCAGCCCTAGCGAGCAGTACTTC; CDR3 protein: CASSLLSPSEQYF
J gene: TRBJ2-7; clone size: .; D gene: TRBD2; V gene: TRBV20-1; CDR3 DNA: TGCAGTGCACGAGGGAGCGGGAGGGGGGAGCAGTACTTC; CDR3 protein: CSARGSGRGEQYF
J gene: TRBJ2-7; clone size: .; D gene: TRBD1; V gene: TRBV6-5; CDR3 DNA: TGTGCCAGCAGTTACGGACAGGGGGTGGACGAGCAGTACTTC; CDR3 protein: CASSYGQGVDEQYF
J gene: TRBJ1-3; clone size: many; D gene: .; V gene: TRBV28; CDR3 DNA: TGTGCCAGCAGTCATCTACAGGGAACTGGAAACACCATATATTTT; CDR3 protein: CASSHLQGTGNTIYF
J gene: TRBJ2-5; clone size: .; D gene: .; V gene: TRBV2; CDR3 DNA: TGTGCCAGCAGTGAGCAGTTGTGGGAGACCCAGTACTTC; CDR3 protein: CASSEQLWETQYF
J gene: TRBJ2-1; clone size: .; D gene: TRBD1; V gene: TRBV6-5; CDR3 DNA: TGTGCCAGCAGCACTACAGGGGGCTACCAGTTCTTC; CDR3 protein: CASSTTGGYQFF
J gene: TRBJ1-1; clone size: few; D gene: .; V gene: TRBV20-1; CDR3 DNA: TGCAGTGCAGACAGCCCGAACACTGAAGCTTTCTTT; CDR3 protein: CSADSPNTEAFF
J gene: TRBJ2-7; clone size: .; D gene: .; V gene: TRBV10-3; CDR3 DNA: TGTGCCACCCAGGGGGAGGCAGACAGCCCGCATCAGTACTTC; CDR3 protein: CATQGEADSPHQYF
J gene: TRBJ2-7; clone size: many; D gene: TRBD1; V gene: TRBV4-1; CDR3 DNA: TGCGCCAGCAGCCAAGGGACGCCCGACAGGGCCCCCTACGAGCAGTACTTC; CDR3 protein: CASSQGTPDRAPYEQYF
J gene: TRBJ1-1; clone size: few; D gene: .; V gene: TRBV11-2; CDR3 DNA: TGTGCCAGCAGCTTAGATAGGGTATCTGAAGCTTTCTTT; CDR3 protein: CASSLDRVSEAFF
J gene: TRBJ1-2; clone size: few; D gene: .; V gene: TRBV24-1; CDR3 DNA: TGTGCCACCAGTCCCGGACCTTATGGCTACACCTTC; CDR3 protein: CATSPGPYGYTF
J gene: TRBJ2-1; clone size: few; D gene: TRBD1; V gene: TRBV28; CDR3 DNA: TGTGCCAGCAGTACTACAGGGGGCCCCCGGGTGGAGCAGTTCTTC; CDR3 protein: CASSTTGGPRVEQFF
J gene: TRBJ2-1; clone size: many; D gene: TRBD2; V gene: TRBV30; CDR3 DNA: TGTGCCTGGAGCCGAAGGGGACTAGCGGGATACAATGAGCAGTTCTTC; CDR3 protein: CAWSRRGLAGYNEQFF
J gene: TRBJ2-7; clone size: many; D gene: .; V gene: TRBV20-1; CDR3 DNA: TGCAGTGGCGCAGCCCTCTACGAGCAGTACTTC; CDR3 protein: CSGAALYEQYF
J gene: TRBJ1-4; clone size: few; D gene: TRBD1; V gene: TRBV11-2; CDR3 DNA: TGTGCCAGCACGACAGGGAATAATGAAAAACTGTTTTTT; CDR3 protein: CASTTGNNEKLFF
J gene: TRBJ2-7; clone size: many; D gene: .; V gene: TRBV29-1; CDR3 DNA: TGCAGCGTTAAGGTGTGGGGGGCGTTATACGAGCAGTACTTC; CDR3 protein: CSVKVWGALYEQYF
J gene: TRBJ2-3; clone size: few; D gene: .; V gene: TRBV7-8; CDR3 DNA: TGTGCCAGGAGAAGCGACAGTCCTAGCACAGATACGCAGTATTTT; CDR3 protein: CARRSDSPSTDTQYF
J gene: TRBJ1-5; clone size: many; D gene: .; V gene: TRBV10-2; CDR3 DNA: TGCGCCAGCAGCCCCCGTACAGGCTCGGAGCCCCAGCATTTT; CDR3 protein: CASSPRTGSEPQHF
J gene: TRBJ2-7; clone size: many; D gene: .; V gene: TRBV7-8; CDR3 DNA: TGTGCCAGCAGCTCGACCCAGTACGAGCAGTACTTC; CDR3 protein: CASSSTQYEQYF
J gene: TRBJ2-5; clone size: many; D gene: .; V gene: TRBV7-2; CDR3 DNA: TGTGCCAGCAGCCCGGACATGTGGGAGACCCAGTACTTC; CDR3 protein: CASSPDMWETQYF
J gene: TRBJ1-6; clone size: .; D gene: TRBD1; V gene: TRBV30; CDR3 DNA: TGTGCCTGGAGTAGGGACAGCTCCTATAATTCACCCCTCCACTTT; CDR3 protein: CAWSRDSSYNSPLHF
J gene: TRBJ2-3; clone size: many; D gene: .; V gene: TRBV19; CDR3 DNA: TGTGCCACCAGTTCAGCGCTCCTCCCAGATACGCAGTATTTT; CDR3 protein: CATSSALLPDTQYF
J gene: TRBJ2-1; clone size: many; D gene: .; V gene: TRBV7-9; CDR3 DNA: TGTGCCAGCAGCTACCCTCTTGAAGGGGAAACGTACAATGAGCAGTTCTTC; CDR3 protein: CASSYPLEGETYNEQFF
J gene: TRBJ1-1; clone size: few; D gene: .; V gene: TRBV30; CDR3 DNA: TGTGCCTGGAGTGTACTGGGTGGACGGACTGAAGCTTTCTTT; CDR3 protein: CAWSVLGGRTEAFF
J gene: TRBJ2-5; clone size: many; D gene: TRBD2; V gene: TRBV29-1; CDR3 DNA: TGCAGCGCAGGACTAGCGGGGGAAGAGACCCAGTACTTC; CDR3 protein: CSAGLAGEETQYF
J gene: TRBJ2-1; clone size: many; D gene: .; V gene: TRBV3-1; CDR3 DNA: TGTGCCAGCAGTCCAGGTTACAATGAGCAGTTCTTC; CDR3 protein: CASSPGYNEQFF
J gene: TRBJ2-7; clone size: .; D gene: .; V gene: TRBV28; CDR3 DNA: TGTGCCACCACAGGGTACGAGCAGTACTTC; CDR3 protein: CATTGYEQYF
J gene: TRBJ1-1; clone size: once; D gene: .; V gene: TRBV5-4; CDR3 DNA: TGTGCCTGCAGCTTTCGGGAAATCGGTTCTGAAGCTTTCTTT; CDR3 protein: CACSFREIGSEAFF
J gene: TRBJ2-7; clone size: .; D gene: .; V gene: TRBV20-1; CDR3 DNA: TGCAGTGCTAGAGATGGGCGGAGCCACTACGAGCAGTACTTC; CDR3 protein: CSARDGRSHYEQYF
J gene: TRBJ1-3; clone size: many; D gene: .; V gene: TRBV9; CDR3 DNA: TGTGCCAGCACCCACGGCGGGGGAAACACCATATATTTT; CDR3 protein: CASTHGGGNTIYF
J gene: TRBJ2-2; clone size: few; D gene: .; V gene: TRBV28; CDR3 DNA: TGTGCCAGCACCGATGTATTGGGGGCCTCCGTCACCGGGGAGCTGTTTTTT; CDR3 protein: CASTDVLGASVTGELFF
J gene: TRBJ2-7; clone size: few; D gene: TRBD1; V gene: TRBV18; CDR3 DNA: TGTGCCAGCTCACCCTTACCGGGACAGGGGGCATACGAGCAGTACTTC; CDR3 protein: CASSPLPGQGAYEQYF
J gene: TRBJ2-1; clone size: many; D gene: TRBD2; V gene: TRBV29-1; CDR3 DNA: TGCAGCGTCCCACGACTAGCGGGCAACTACAATGAGCAGTTCTTC; CDR3 protein: CSVPRLAGNYNEQFF
J gene: TRBJ2-7; clone size: many; D gene: .; V gene: TRBV14; CDR3 DNA: TGTGCCAGCAGCGCGAGCAGGGGGGCGAAGCAGTACTTC; CDR3 protein: CASSASRGAKQYF
J gene: TRBJ1-5; clone size: many; D gene: .; V gene: TRBV7-2; CDR3 DNA: TGTGCCAGCAGTCGCCCCTATAGCAATCAGCCCCAGCATTTT; CDR3 protein: CASSRPYSNQPQHF
J gene: TRBJ1-2; clone size: many; D gene: TRBD1; V gene: TRBV6-6; CDR3 DNA: TGTGCCACCATGGCCTCAACAGGGGAAAATGGCTACACCTTC; CDR3 protein: CATMASTGENGYTF
J gene: TRBJ2-7; clone size: .; D gene: .; V gene: TRBV18; CDR3 DNA: TGTGCCAGCTCACCCCAGGGAGGAGATGAGCAGTACTTC; CDR3 protein: CASSPQGGDEQYF
J gene: TRBJ1-4; clone size: many; D gene: .; V gene: TRBV7-6; CDR3 DNA: TGTGCCAGCAGCTTAGACGGCCGGATCACAGAAAAACTGTTTTTT; CDR3 protein: CASSLDGRITEKLFF
J gene: TRBJ2-5; clone size: .; D gene: TRBD1; V gene: TRBV18; CDR3 DNA: TGTGCCAGCTCCCTGGGACAGGTCGAAGAGACCCAGTACTTC; CDR3 protein: CASSLGQVEETQYF
J gene: TRBJ2-6; clone size: few; D gene: .; V gene: TRBV19; CDR3 DNA: TGTGCCAGTAGTCCCCCCCCAGGGGCCCCGAATTCTGGGGCCAACGTCCTGACTTTC; CDR3 protein: CASSPPPGAPNSGANVLTF
J gene: TRBJ2-7; clone size: many; D gene: .; V gene: TRBV27; CDR3 DNA: TGTGCCAGCAGTTTGGGAAGGTCCTACGAGCAGTACTTC; CDR3 protein: CASSLGRSYEQYF